One and the same sample provided the 9 T cell receptor beta chains below, sequenced in a study of T cell repertoires in ileal Crohn's disease. Using immunoSEQ multiplex PCR, the repertoire was profiled, and TCRdb retains in-frame clones only, with some absent. The table has fewer than 6,000 clones, 82% seen once. Time point described: inflamed ileum from the surgical specimen. The sample consisted of ileal tissue. These receptors all come from an adult with Crohn's disease.

This chain connects TRBV28 to TRBJ1-1; D is undetermined. CDR3 length equals 14 residues. Trimming cost V 2 bases and J 1 base, with 8 bases left between them. The V gene's germline CDR1 is MDHEN and CDR2 SYDVKM. The CDR3, as DNA: TGTGCCAGCAGTTTAAAGAACAGGAACACTGAAGCTTTCTTT. It specifies CASSLKNRNTEAFF.

The J gene is TRBJ1-4, the V gene TRBV7-4, with D possibly matching TRBD1 (5 bases). V lost 5 bases and J 3 bases, leaving 19 bases between the germline ends. CDR3 length: 17 residues. In germline, CDR1 is SGHVT, CDR2 SQSDAQ. The CDR3 DNA sequence: TGTGCCAGCAGCGTCCGGGACCTCCTAAAATCTAATGAAAAACTGTTTTTT. Translated, it gives CASSVRDLLKSNEKLFF.

This clone has only a few counts. The chain couples TRBV18 to TRBJ2-1, with 8 nucleotides matching TRBD1. Germline CDR1 KGHSH, CDR2 LQKENI. V lost 3 bases, J lost 8 bases, and 18 bases stayed unmatched. The CDR3 is made up of 18 amino acids. Here the CDR3 DNA reads TGTGCCAGCTCACCGATCAGGGGGCGATCCGGGCAAGAGGATGAGCAGTTCTTC. Translating gives CASSPIRGRSGQEDEQFF.

The chain carries TRBV15 and TRBJ2-7, with TRBD2 as a possible D gene (5 bases). Germline assignment: CDR1 LNHNV and CDR2 YYDKDF (reference sequence). The germline V and J ends were trimmed by 1 base and 6 bases, with 10 bases remaining between them. CDR3 size: 13 residues. For the CDR3, the DNA is TGTGCCACCAGCAGAGCCCCGGGATCCGAGCAGTACTTC. Protein: CATSRAPGSEQYF.

This rearrangement joins TRBV19 to TRBJ1-2; 10 positions match TRBD1. The CDR3 length is 14 residues. Germline assignment: CDR1 LNHDA and CDR2 SQIVND (reference sequence). Unmatched junction bases numbered 8, after V lost 9 bases and J lost 4 bases. In nucleotides, the CDR3 is TGTGCCAGCATAGGGACAGGGGAAAGCTATGGCTACACCTTC. Translating it yields CASIGTGESYGYTF.

The genes are TRBV19 and TRBJ2-3; D ambiguous. Germline CDR1 is LNHDA and CDR2 is SQIVND (reference sequence). V was cut by 5 bases and J by 0 bases, with 6 bases left in between. The CDR3 covers 13 residues. CDR3 sequence: CASSVISTDTQYF. The CDR3 coding sequence is TGTGCCAGTAGTGTTATTAGCACAGATACGCAGTATTTT. The full variable domain, in which reference TRBV19 and TRBJ2-3 provide the parts outside the CDR3, is DGGITQSPKYLFRKEGQNVTLSCEQNLNHDAMYWYRQDPGQGLRLIYYSQIVNDFQKGDIAEGYSVSREKKESFPLTVTSAQKNPTAFYLCASSVISTDTQYFGPGTRLTVL.

This chain uses TRBV30 with TRBJ2-7; TRBD1 agrees at 8 bases. The CDR3 loop spans 14 amino acids. Losses at the gene ends were 3 bases for V and 5 bases for J; bases not matched to a gene: 9. CDR1 GTSNPN and CDR2 SVGIG come from the germline V gene (reference sequence). CDR3 loop: CAWRDRGFSDEQYF. The DNA of the CDR3 is TGTGCCTGGAGAGACAGGGGTTTTTCGGACGAGCAGTACTTC.

J is TRBJ2-1 and V is TRBV11-3; 13 positions agree with TRBD2. The CDR3 has 14 amino acids. With V trimmed by 4 bases and J by 9 bases, 3 bases remained unmatched. Germline V lookup: CDR1 SGHNT, CDR2 YENEEA. The chain's CDR3 is CASSSRTSGGEQFF. The CDR3 DNA is TGTGCCAGCAGCTCTAGGACTAGCGGGGGTGAGCAGTTCTTC. Full variable domain (outside the CDR3, taken from reference TRBV11-3 and TRBJ2-1): EAGVVQSPRYKIIEKKQPVAFWCNPISGHNTLYWYLQNLGQGPELLIRYENEEAVDDSQLPKDRFSAERLKGVDSTLKIQPAELGDSAVYLCASSSRTSGGEQFFGPGTRLTVL.

The chain combines TRBV6-1 with TRBJ2-7; D unclear. The germline gives CDR1 MNHNS, CDR2 SASEGT. Deletions cut 5 bases from V and 2 bases from J, with 10 bases between. This CDR3 has 13 residues. The CDR3 here is CASSRTETYEQYF. The CDR3 DNA sequence: TGTGCCAGCAGTCGGACGGAGACCTACGAGCAGTACTTC.